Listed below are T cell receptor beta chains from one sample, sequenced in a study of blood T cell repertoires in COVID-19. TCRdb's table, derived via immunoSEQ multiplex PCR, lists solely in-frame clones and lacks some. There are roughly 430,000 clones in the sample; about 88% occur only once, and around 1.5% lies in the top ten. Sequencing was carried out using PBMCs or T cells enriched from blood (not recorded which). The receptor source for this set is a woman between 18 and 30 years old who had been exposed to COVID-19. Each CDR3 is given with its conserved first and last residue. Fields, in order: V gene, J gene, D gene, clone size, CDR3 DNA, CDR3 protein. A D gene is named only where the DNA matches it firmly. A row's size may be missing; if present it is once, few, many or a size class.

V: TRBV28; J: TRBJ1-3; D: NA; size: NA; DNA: TGTGCCAGCAGTTTAGCCGCCGGTCCCTCTGGAAACACCATATATTTT; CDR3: CASSLAAGPSGNTIYF
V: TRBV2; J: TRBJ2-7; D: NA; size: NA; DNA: TGTGCCAGCAGTGATCCCTTCTCCGGGGAGTCTACCGAGCAGTACTTC; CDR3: CASSDPFSGESTEQYF
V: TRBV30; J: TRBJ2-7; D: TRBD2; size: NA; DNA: TGTGCCTGGAGTGTACGGGGGGGCGTGGACGAGCAGTACTTC; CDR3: CAWSVRGGVDEQYF
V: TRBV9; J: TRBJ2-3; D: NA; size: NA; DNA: TGTGCCAGCAGCGTAGGGGGGACAAGGCAAGATACGCAGTATTTT; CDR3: CASSVGGTRQDTQYF
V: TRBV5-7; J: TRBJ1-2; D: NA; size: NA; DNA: TGTGCCAGCAGGGAGTATCCTCGAAACTATGGCTACACCTTC; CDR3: CASREYPRNYGYTF
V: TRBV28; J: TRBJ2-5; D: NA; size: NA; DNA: TGTGCCAGCAGTTCCCCAAGACAGGCCCAAGAGACCCAGTACTTC; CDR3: CASSSPRQAQETQYF
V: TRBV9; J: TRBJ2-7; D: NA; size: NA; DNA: TGTGCCAGCAGCGTAGACCATAGGACACGGATCTACGAGCAGTACTTC; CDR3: CASSVDHRTRIYEQYF
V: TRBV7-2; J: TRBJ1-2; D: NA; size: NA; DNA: TGTGCCAGCAGCTTAGGGGGCCGTACAGGCATAACCCCCTATGGCTACACCTTC; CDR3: CASSLGGRTGITPYGYTF
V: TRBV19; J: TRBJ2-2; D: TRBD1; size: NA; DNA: TGTGCCAGTAGTATAGTGGGCAGGGGGATCTTTACCGGGGAGCTGTTTTTT; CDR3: CASSIVGRGIFTGELFF
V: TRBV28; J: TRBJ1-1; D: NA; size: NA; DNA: TGTGCCAGCAGCAATATAGGGGTAAAAAACACTGAAGCTTTCTTT; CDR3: CASSNIGVKNTEAFF
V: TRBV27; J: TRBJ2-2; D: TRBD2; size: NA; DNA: TGTGCCAGCAGTTTACCGCCTACTAGCGGGGGTAACACCGGGGAGCTGTTTTTT; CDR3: CASSLPPTSGGNTGELFF
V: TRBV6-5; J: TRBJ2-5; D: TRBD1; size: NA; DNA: TGTGCCAGCAGTACGCGACAGGGGTTCGGAGAGACCCAGTACTTC; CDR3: CASSTRQGFGETQYF
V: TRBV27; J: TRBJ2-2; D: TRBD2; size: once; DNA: TGTGCCAGCAGTTTACCTAGCGGGGGGAACACCGGGGAGCTGTTTTTT; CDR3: CASSLPSGGNTGELFF
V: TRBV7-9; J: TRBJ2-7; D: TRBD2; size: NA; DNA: TGTGCCAGCAGCTCCACGAGGAGCGGGAGGGCCTACGAGCAGTACTTC; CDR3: CASSSTRSGRAYEQYF
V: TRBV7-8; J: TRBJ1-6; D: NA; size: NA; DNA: TGTGCCAGCAGCTTAGTGGGGGCTGGGAATTCACCCCTCCACTTT; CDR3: CASSLVGAGNSPLHF
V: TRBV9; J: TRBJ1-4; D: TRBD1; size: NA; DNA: TGTGCCAGCAGCCCATTCGGACAGGGGGCAGGAGCAACTAATGAAAAACTGTTTTTT; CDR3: CASSPFGQGAGATNEKLFF
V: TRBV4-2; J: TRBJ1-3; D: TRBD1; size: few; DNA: TGTGCCAGCAGCCAAGACCCAAGACAGGGGCCTGGAAACACCATATATTTT; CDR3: CASSQDPRQGPGNTIYF
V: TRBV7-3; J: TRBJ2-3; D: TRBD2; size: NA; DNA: TGTGCCAGCAGCTTAAGCTGGAGCGGGGGCACAGATACGCAGTATTTT; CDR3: CASSLSWSGGTDTQYF
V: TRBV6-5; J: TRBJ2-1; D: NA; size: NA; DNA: TGTGCCAGCAGTTCTGGTGGGAGCTCCTACAATGAGCAGTTCTTC; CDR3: CASSSGGSSYNEQFF
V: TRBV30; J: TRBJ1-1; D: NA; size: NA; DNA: TGTGCCTGGAGCCCGGACAGAGAGAACACTGAAGCTTTCTTT; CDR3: CAWSPDRENTEAFF
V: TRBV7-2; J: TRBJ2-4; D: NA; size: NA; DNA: TGTGCCAGCAGCGAGGGGGGGGCCAAAAACATTCAGTACTTC; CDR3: CASSEGGAKNIQYF
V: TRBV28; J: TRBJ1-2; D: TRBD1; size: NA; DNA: TGTGCCAGCAGTTTAGTCTCTCGAGGCTCGGGACAGGGGAATGGCTACACCTTC; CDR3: CASSLVSRGSGQGNGYTF
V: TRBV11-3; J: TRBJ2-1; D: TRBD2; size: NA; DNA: TGTGCCAGCAGCGGTAGCGGGGATGAGCAGTTCTTC; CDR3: CASSGSGDEQFF
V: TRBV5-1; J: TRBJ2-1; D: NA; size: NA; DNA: TGCGCCAGCAGCTTGGTGTCAGGGGGGTCCTACAATGAGCAGTTCTTC; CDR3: CASSLVSGGSYNEQFF
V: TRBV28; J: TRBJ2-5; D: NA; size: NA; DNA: TGTGCCAGCAGTGCGATAATCAAAAGTGGAGAGACCCAGTACTTC; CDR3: CASSAIIKSGETQYF
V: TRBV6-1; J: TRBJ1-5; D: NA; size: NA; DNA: TGTGCCAGCAGTGCCCACCGAGCTATTACAGGGAACCCCAATCAGCCCCAGCATTTT; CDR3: CASSAHRAITGNPNQPQHF
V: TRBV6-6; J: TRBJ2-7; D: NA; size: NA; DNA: TGTGCCAGCAACAAAGGTCTGGAGATCCCCTCCGAGCAGTACTTC; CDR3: CASNKGLEIPSEQYF
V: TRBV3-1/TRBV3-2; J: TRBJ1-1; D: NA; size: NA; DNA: TGTGCCAGCAGCCAACTAGAGAACACTGAAGCTTTCTTT; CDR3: CASSQLENTEAFF
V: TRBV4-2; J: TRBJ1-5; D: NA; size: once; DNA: TGTGCCAGCAGCCAAGATCTATCCGGTCCCCAGCCCCAGCATTTT; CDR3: CASSQDLSGPQPQHF
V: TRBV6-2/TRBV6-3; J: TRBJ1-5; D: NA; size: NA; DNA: TGTGCCAGCAGTTACACCCTAAATCAGCCCCAGCATTTT; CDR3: CASSYTLNQPQHF
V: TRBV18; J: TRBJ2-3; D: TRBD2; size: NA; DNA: TGTGCCAGCTCACGACTTGCGGGAGGGACAGATACGCAGTATTTT; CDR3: CASSRLAGGTDTQYF
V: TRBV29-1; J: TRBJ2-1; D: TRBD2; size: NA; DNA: TGCAGCGTCCGCGGGACTAGCGGGTTCAATGAGCAGTTCTTC; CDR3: CSVRGTSGFNEQFF
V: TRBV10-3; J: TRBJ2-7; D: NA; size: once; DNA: TGTGCCATCAGTGACCCCGCACGGAGCTCCTACGAGCAGTACTTC; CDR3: CAISDPARSSYEQYF
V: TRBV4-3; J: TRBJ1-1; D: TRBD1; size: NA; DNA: TGCGCCAGCAGCCAATTAACAGGGGGTGAAGCTTTCTTT; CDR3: CASSQLTGGEAFF
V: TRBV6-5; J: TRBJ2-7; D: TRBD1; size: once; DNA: TGTGCCAGCAGTTACTCGACGGGACAGTCCTACGAGCAGTACTTC; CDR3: CASSYSTGQSYEQYF